The T cell receptor beta chain under discussion was sequenced for a study of blood T cell repertoires in COVID-19. Background on the study: Sources were T cells, B-cell-depleted T cells, or PBMCs; the material itself was cDNA or gDNA.

Profiled with immunoSEQ multiplex PCR; TCRdb holds only in-frame clones, not every one. The sample has around 300,000 clones; approximately 83% are singletons. With 5 bases clipped from V and 3 bases from J, the junction kept 8 bases outside the gene matches. CDR1 is MNHNY and CDR2 is SVGAGI in the germline V gene (reference sequence). The CDR3 has 16 amino acids. The chain couples TRBV6-6 to TRBJ1-2; 11 bases map to TRBD1. This clonotype originated in a woman aged 50 to 60 who had recovered from COVID-19. The sample comprised peripheral blood. The CDR3, as DNA: TGTGCCAGCAGTACCGGGACAGGGGGTTGGGACTATGGCTACACCTTC. It encodes CASSTGTGGWDYGYTF.